A single sample gave rise to the 20 T cell receptor beta chains below, sequenced in a study of cytomegalovirus exposure and HLA in healthy donors. PCR was performed using 60 Vbeta and 13 Jbeta primers. Sequencing was performed with immunoSEQ multiplex PCR; in TCRdb, only in-frame clones are kept and a portion is missing. This sample carries roughly 200,000 clones, roughly three quarters of them seen once, and the ten largest clones take 2.9%. What was sequenced was PBMCs. These receptors were collected from a male donor in good health and CMV-seronegative.

This chain connects TRBV15 to TRBJ1-4; D is possibly TRBD1 (5 bases). The germline V gene has CDR1 LNHNV and CDR2 YYDKDF (reference sequence). Trimming took off 1 base at V and 7 bases at J, with 13 bases between the two ends. This CDR3 is built from 15 residues. In nucleotides, the CDR3 is TGTGCCACCAGCAGAGGGAGGGGCACCGGTGAAAAACTGTTTTTT. Its translation is CATSRGRGTGEKLFF.

The rearrangement uses TRBV5-1 and TRBJ1-1, with unresolved D. Germline CDR1 SGHRS, CDR2 YFSETQ. This CDR3 contains 14 residues. The V and J ends lost 2 bases and 4 bases respectively, with 12 bases between them. CDR3 coding DNA: TGCGCCAGCAGCTTCGACCCGGAGGGCACTGAAGCTTTCTTT. Its translation is CASSFDPEGTEAFF.

The J gene is TRBJ2-1, the V gene TRBV7-9; 10 bases fit TRBD2. CDR3 length: 18 residues. Germline values: CDR1 SEHNR, CDR2 FQNEAQ (reference sequence). J gave up 6 bases and V 0 bases, and 11 bases lay outside the gene matches. CDR3 DNA: TGTGCCAGCAGCTTAGCGGAGGCTAGCGGGAGTCTACGCAATGAGCAGTTCTTC. It is translated as CASSLAEASGSLRNEQFF. Variable domain in full (rest from reference TRBV7-9 and TRBJ2-1): DTGVSQNPRHKITKRGQNVTFRCDPISEHNRLYWYRQTLGQGPEFLTYFQNEAQLEKSRLLSDRFSAERPKGSFSTLEIQRTEQGDSAMYLCASSLAEASGSLRNEQFFGPGTRLTVL.

The chain employs TRBV6-5 and TRBJ1-3; 7 nucleotides match TRBD1. The CDR3 length is 12 residues. Germline values: CDR1 MNHEY, CDR2 SVGAGI. J was trimmed by 4 bases and V by 11 bases; bases with no gene match: 5. CDR3 DNA: TGTGCCTCAGGGGGGCTAGGAAACACCATATATTTT. Protein sequence: CASGGLGNTIYF.

The rearrangement links TRBV11-3 to TRBJ2-1; D may be TRBD1 (6 bases). CDR3 length: 13 residues. V gave up 5 bases and J gave up 10 bases, with 15 bases separating them. CDR1 is SGHNT, CDR2 YENEEA, per germline. The CDR3 DNA follows: TGTGCCAGCAGCACCGGGACAACGCACGAGCAGTTCTTC. This translates into CASSTGTTHEQFF.

The rearrangement joins TRBV6-5 to TRBJ2-7, with a possible D match to TRBD1 (5 bases). Germline loops: CDR1 MNHEY, CDR2 SVGAGI. CDR3 length: 14 residues. The V and J ends lost 7 bases and 0 bases respectively, with 13 bases between them. CDR3 loop: CASKRTPRSYEQYF. CDR3 nucleotide sequence: TGTGCCAGCAAACGGACACCTCGCTCCTACGAGCAGTACTTC.

The V gene is TRBV5-8, the J gene TRBJ1-5, with D possibly TRBD1 on 5 matching bases. The V end lost 0 bases, the J end lost 5 bases, and 12 bases lay between the germline ends. The CDR3 loop spans 15 amino acids. Germline CDR1 reads SGHTS; CDR2 reads YDEGEE. In DNA, the CDR3 is TGTGCCAGCAGCTTGGGTGAGACAGATTATCAGCCCCAGCATTTT. It is translated as CASSLGETDYQPQHF.

V and J are TRBV5-1 and TRBJ1-2; a possible D gene is TRBD1 (5 bases). Trimming took 0 bases from V and 3 from J, leaving 9 bases between them. CDR3 length equals 14 residues. Looked up from germline, CDR1 is SGHRS and CDR2 is YFSETQ. Here the CDR3 reads CASSLATDDYGYTF. In DNA, the CDR3 is TGCGCCAGCAGCTTGGCGACAGACGACTATGGCTACACCTTC.

The rearrangement joins TRBV19 to TRBJ2-1; 8 bases match TRBD2. The CDR3 length is 13 residues. The V segment lost 8 bases and the J segment 5 bases; nucleotides outside the gene matches: 5. The V gene's germline CDR1 is LNHDA and CDR2 SQIVND (reference sequence). The CDR3 loop reads CASHSGEHNEQFF. The CDR3 DNA reads as TGTGCCAGTCATAGCGGGGAACACAATGAGCAGTTCTTC.

This rearrangement joins TRBV4-3 to TRBJ2-7, with 7 bases identical to TRBD2. CDR3 size: 14 residues. Trimming cost V 0 bases and J 4 bases; bases outside gene matches: 3. Per germline, CDR1 LGHNA and CDR2 YSLEER. DNA for the CDR3: TGCGCCAGCAGCCAAGATCTGCGGGAGTACGAGCAGTACTTC. It specifies CASSQDLREYEQYF.

This clone was observed a single time. The rearrangement joins TRBV30 to TRBJ1-6; possibly TRBD1 for D (6 bases). The germline V gene encodes CDR1 GTSNPN and CDR2 SVGIG (reference sequence). The CDR3 consists of 14 residues. Trimming removed 0 bases at V and 7 bases at J, with 10 bases between. This CDR3 reads CAWSVQGGNSPLHF. The DNA for the CDR3 is TGTGCCTGGAGTGTACAGGGTGGCAATTCACCCCTCCACTTT.

This clone was seen a handful of times. The rearrangement links TRBV6-5 to TRBJ2-7, with 9 bases lining up with TRBD1. The germline V gene has CDR1 MNHEY and CDR2 SVGAGI. The CDR3 spans 15 residues. The J segment lost 6 bases and the V segment lost 2 bases, leaving 8 bases of the junction unmatched. The chain's CDR3 is CASSYGTGRYAEQYF. The CDR3 DNA reads as TGTGCCAGCAGTTACGGGACAGGGAGGTACGCCGAGCAGTACTTC.

To note about this clone: A junction boundary mismatches the germline segment, possibly from a read error. At the DNA level, this CDR3 is encoded by other sequences in the same sample as well. The genes are TRBV6-1 and TRBJ1-6; weak D call: TRBD1 (6 bases). The CDR3 contains 15 residues. The germline gives CDR1 MNHNS, CDR2 SASEGT. The CDR3 region has the DNA TGTACCAGCAGCGAGAGTTGGGGGCAGGGTTCACCCCTCCACTTT. Encoded protein: CTSSESWGQGSPLHF.

The chain combines TRBV14 with TRBJ2-3, with D perhaps matching TRBD2 (6 bases). This CDR3 spans 13 amino acids. Per the germline V gene, CDR1 is SGHDN and CDR2 is FVKESK. V dropped 5 bases and J dropped 4 bases, with 10 bases sitting between them. CDR3 sequence: CASSWGEADTQYF. The CDR3 nucleotides read TGTGCCAGCAGCTGGGGGGAAGCAGATACGCAGTATTTT. Filled out from reference TRBV14 and TRBJ2-3, the complete variable domain reads EAGVTQFPSHSVIEKGQTVTLRCDPISGHDNLYWYRRVMGKEIKFLLHFVKESKQDESGMPNNRFLAERTGGTYSTLKVQPAELEDSGVYFCASSWGEADTQYFGPGTRLTVL.

V usage is TRBV27 and J usage is TRBJ2-3; no firm D call. V was cut by 5 bases and J by 1 base, with 13 bases left in between. This CDR3 has 15 residues. The germline V gene encodes CDR1 MNHEY and CDR2 SMNVEV (reference sequence). The CDR3 DNA reads as TGTGCCAGCAGTCCCTATTTCCCCCGCACAGATACGCAGTATTTT. This gives the protein CASSPYFPRTDTQYF.

The J gene is TRBJ2-3, the V gene TRBV30, with D hard to call. The CDR3 length is 14 residues. V lost 1 base to trimming and J lost 0 bases, with 8 bases between them. Germline V gene lookup returns CDR1 GTSNPN and CDR2 SVGIG (reference sequence). The CDR3 nucleotides are TGTGCCTGGAGTGCTGGAGTTAGCACAGATACGCAGTATTTT. Translated: CAWSAGVSTDTQYF. Based on the CDR3 plus reference TRBV30 and TRBJ2-3, the full variable domain is SQTIHQWPATLVQPVGSPLSLECTVEGTSNPNLYWYRQAAGRGLQLLFYSVGIGQISSEVPQNLSASRPQDRQFILSSKKLLLSDSGFYLCAWSAGVSTDTQYFGPGTRLTVL.

In this sample, this clone turned up once. The CDR3 sequence is CASSPGSAGGGNTIYF. CDR3 bases: TGTGCCAGCAGCCCGGGGTCTGCAGGAGGTGGAAACACCATATATTTT. The J gene is TRBJ1-3, the V gene TRBV7-7; D not certain. This CDR3 spans 16 amino acids. V shed 5 bases and J shed 3 bases, with 17 bases lying between them. Germline values: CDR1 SSHAT, CDR2 FNYEAQ (reference sequence).

This clone was recorded a few times. The V call is TRBV27, the J call TRBJ1-2; D perhaps matches TRBD1 (5 bases). Trimming pared 8 bases from V and 3 bases from J, leaving 13 bases between. The CDR3 has 13 residues. The germline V gene encodes CDR1 MNHEY and CDR2 SMNVEV (reference sequence). In nucleotides, the CDR3 is TGTGCCAGCGGGAAACAGGCTTACTATGGCTACACCTTC. Residues: CASGKQAYYGYTF.

The V and J genes are TRBV9 and TRBJ1-2; TRBD1 matches at 7 bases. In germline, CDR1 is SGDLS, CDR2 YYNGEE. CDR3 length: 15 residues. Trimming at V came to 1 base and at J to 8 bases, leaving 11 bases not matched to a gene. The CDR3 reads CASSVLGQPDGGYTF. Here the CDR3 DNA reads TGTGCCAGCAGCGTACTGGGACAGCCGGACGGCGGCTACACCTTC. The full variable domain, in which reference TRBV9 and TRBJ1-2 provide the parts outside the CDR3, is DSGVTQTPKHLITATGQRVTLRCSPRSGDLSVYWYQQSLDQGLQFLIQYYNGEERAKGNILERFSAQQFPDLHSELNLSSLELGDSALYFCASSVLGQPDGGYTFGSGTRLTVV.

This clone has a handful of counts. The chain is built from TRBV25-1 and TRBJ2-3, with TRBD2 matching over 7 bases. From germline, CDR1 is MGHDK and CDR2 SYGVNS. The V and J ends lost 4 bases and 3 bases, in that order; junction bases with no gene match: 4. This CDR3 has 14 amino acids. As DNA, the CDR3 is TGTGCCAGCAGTGTAAGCGGGGTAACAGATACGCAGTATTTT. Its protein product is CASSVSGVTDTQYF.